This entry concerns a single TCR beta chain. It has no known antigen specificity. The record has no base qualities; no much larger clone is one base away. The data stem from a study of blood T cell repertoires in COVID-19 (dated by TCRdb to 2020 to 2022). General notes on the study: Collaborator samples came from the United States, Italy and Spain and covered acute and convalescent phases of COVID-19. Deeply sampled blood TCRbeta repertoires from subjects exposed to, actively infected with, or recovered from COVID-19 were included in the dataset. The repertoires were released in a freely available public database meant as a resource for research on the immune response to SARS-CoV-2. Where available, HLA class I and class II types were obtained from metadata supplied by the sample provider rather than from assay-based typing. The prospective study material was composed of cDNA or gDNA derived from T cells, B-cell-depleted T cells, or PBMCs. The sample metadata nearly always contained a de-identified subject ID, COVID-19 status, age in years and sex. The samples were drawn from two sources: the first 160 participants of the ongoing ImmuneRACE study, and about 1,300 subjects contributed by 6 global collaborators. Points the paper makes about the study in general: Clinical and demographic metadata were provided uncurated, with the amount varying by source and participant.

The CDR3 has 14 amino acids, counting the end cysteine and phenylalanine. Kept here is only the CDR3 DNA, which spans 42 bases and is read in frame from base 1. Germline trimming: 6 bases from V, 4 bases from J; junction bases outside gene matches: 6. CDR1 and CDR2 are drawn from the germline V gene: LGHNA, YSLEER. The immunoSEQ Assay, a bias-controlled multiplex PCR, was used to amplify TCRbeta CDR3 regions from genomic DNA. For the original study's pipeline: Within the assay, amplification of reference gene primers was used to estimate how many nucleated cells each sample contained. To quantify the absolute abundance of each unique TCRbeta CDR3 rearrangement, sequence reads were collapsed and filtered. For each sample, productive Simpson clonality was calculated as the square root of Simpson's diversity index across productive rearrangements. Drawn from immuneACCESS, this table holds only the in-frame rearrangements with V and J called that TCRdb kept. Clones are partly lost; checked studies trace under half to an unresolved V gene and leave the rest unexplained. V and J calls and clone size are given by that table; D and trimming were obtained from the DNA. The sample table shows around 110,000 clones, and about nine tenths are seen once. The ten largest make up roughly 2% of the sample.

Whole blood was collected in K2EDTA tubes by collaborating institutions according to the institutions' own protocols. For TCRbeta analysis, collaborators shipped samples in one of three forms: frozen whole blood, isolated PBMCs, or DNA extracted from either of those sample types. Sequenced input: peripheral blood. The TCR was taken from a human donor with active COVID-19. The donor label of this sample is uncertain. In this chain, TRBV4-3 is recombined with TRBJ2-7; TRBD1 lines up with 10 middle nucleotides. CDR3 region: CASSPGTGVYEQYF. The nucleotide sequence reads TGCGCCAGCAGTCCCGGGACAGGGGTGTACGAGCAGTACTTC.